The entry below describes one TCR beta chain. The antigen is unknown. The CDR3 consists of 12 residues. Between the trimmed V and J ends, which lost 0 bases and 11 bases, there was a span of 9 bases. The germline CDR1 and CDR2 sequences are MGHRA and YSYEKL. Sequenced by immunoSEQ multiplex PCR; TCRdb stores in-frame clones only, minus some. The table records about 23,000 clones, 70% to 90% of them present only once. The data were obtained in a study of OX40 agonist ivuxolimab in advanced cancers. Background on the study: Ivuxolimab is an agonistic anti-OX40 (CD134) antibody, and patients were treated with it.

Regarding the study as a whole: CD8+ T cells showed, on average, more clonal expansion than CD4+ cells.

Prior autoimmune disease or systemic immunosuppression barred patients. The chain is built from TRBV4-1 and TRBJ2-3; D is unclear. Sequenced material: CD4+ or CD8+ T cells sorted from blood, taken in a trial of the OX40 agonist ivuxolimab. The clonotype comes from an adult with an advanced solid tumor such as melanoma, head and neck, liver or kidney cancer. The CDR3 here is CASSQDSTEQYF. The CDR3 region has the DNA TGCGCCAGCAGCCAAGATAGTACGGAGCAGTATTTT.